The 19 T cell receptor beta chains in this list originate from one sample, sequenced in a study of human CD8 memory T cell subsets (dated by TCRdb to 2018 to 2020). Reads for this sample came from a NextSeq 550. A Human TCR Profiling Kit was used to prepare UMI-labeled 5' RACE TCRbeta libraries. TCRdb reprocessed the reads and assigns one entry to each CDR3 protein sequence, leaving out DNA. The sample's own table lists about 10,000 distinct CDR3 sequences. Roughly 9% of the sample is in the top ten clones. Sequencing used CD8+ stem-like memory T cells (TSCM and TCM) sorted from PBMCs. In light of the paper, this sample's cell subset or site label describes: stem-like memory CD8 T cells (TSTEM), CCR7+ PD-1- TIGIT-. The source of these receptors is a human donor in good health.

V usage is TRBV27 and J usage is TRBJ2-5. CDR1 is MNHEY, CDR2 SMNVEV, per germline (reference sequence). The length of the CDR3 is 13 residues. The CDR3: CASSLNFQETQYF.

The V call is TRBV19, the J call TRBJ2-3; the TRBD1 assignment by TCRdb is unverifiable without DNA. The germline V gene has CDR1 LNHDA and CDR2 SQIVND (reference sequence). This CDR3 has 16 amino acids. The CDR3 loop is CASSIRITLRTDTQYF.

V usage is TRBV12-3 or TRBV12-4 and J usage is TRBJ1-5. The CDR3 runs to 17 residues. The CDR3 loop is CASSLMGFEGSYQPQHF.

The chain links TRBV28 to TRBJ2-5; the TCRdb call, TRBD1, lacks DNA for checking. CDR1 MDHEN and CDR2 SYDVKM come from the germline V gene. CDR3 size: 14 residues. The CDR3 here is CASSFLSPGETQYF. The variable domain in full, completed from reference TRBV28 and TRBJ2-5, reads DVKVTQSSRYLVKRTGEKVFLECVQDMDHENMFWYRQDPGLGLRLIYFSYDVKMKEKGDIPEGYSVSREKKERFSLILESASTNQTSMYLCASSFLSPGETQYFGPGTRLLVL.

The gene calls are TRBV19 and TRBJ2-2. CDR1 and CDR2 from the germline V gene are LNHDA and SQIVND (reference sequence). The CDR3 has 11 residues. The CDR3 sequence: CASSGTGELFF.

The chain recombines TRBV7-9 with TRBJ2-5; TCRdb gives TRBD2 as the D gene, but with no DNA this cannot be confirmed. This CDR3 comprises 12 residues. Germline lookup yields CDR1 SEHNR and CDR2 FQNEAQ (reference sequence). The CDR3 reads CASSRDLETQYF.

V gene TRBV6-2 or TRBV6-3 combines with J gene TRBJ2-7; checking the TCRdb D call of TRBD1 is not possible without DNA. The CDR3 totals 13 residues. Looked up from germline, CDR1 is MNHEY and CDR2 is SVGEGT. The chain's CDR3 is CASSYPDSHEQYF.

The chain recombines TRBV2 with TRBJ2-1; TCRdb's D call of TRBD1 is untestable without DNA. Germline CDR1 SNHLY, CDR2 FYNNEI. CDR3 length: 13 residues. CDR3 protein: CASSAGTSNEQFF.

The chain couples TRBV2 to TRBJ2-7; TCRdb calls TRBD2, which cannot be checked without DNA. The CDR3 spans 13 residues. From germline, CDR1 is SNHLY and CDR2 FYNNEI. CDR3: CASRRLADYEQYF.

The rearrangement links TRBV5-1 to TRBJ2-7; TCRdb calls TRBD2, which cannot be checked without DNA. Per the germline V gene, CDR1 is SGHRS and CDR2 is YFSETQ. The CDR3 loop spans 15 amino acids. CDR3 region: CASSLSGGRIYEQYF.

This chain joins TRBV19 and TRBJ2-3; TCRdb indicates TRBD2, and absent DNA this call remains unverified. The CDR3 has 17 amino acids. Germline loops: CDR1 LNHDA, CDR2 SQIVND (reference sequence). CDR3 loop: CASSILPTSGGADTQYF. Looking up the rest from reference TRBV19 and TRBJ2-3 gives the full variable domain: DGGITQSPKYLFRKEGQNVTLSCEQNLNHDAMYWYRQDPGQGLRLIYYSQIVNDFQKGDIAEGYSVSREKKESFPLTVTSAQKNPTAFYLCASSILPTSGGADTQYFGPGTRLTVL.

Measured by frequency, this clonotype is medium-sized. The V gene is TRBV2, the J gene TRBJ1-5; with no DNA, the TCRdb D assignment of TRBD1 cannot be verified. This CDR3 contains 17 residues. In germline, CDR1 is SNHLY, CDR2 FYNNEI. CDR3 protein: CASSSGQAIYSNQPQHF.

The chain employs TRBV27 and TRBJ2-7; checking the TCRdb D call of TRBD1 is not possible without DNA. This CDR3 is built from 15 residues. Germline V gene sequence: CDR1 MNHEY, CDR2 SMNVEV (reference sequence). CDR3 residues: CASSLSRQPSYEQYF.

The chain recombines TRBV5-1 with TRBJ2-7. The CDR3 loop spans 13 amino acids. Germline CDR1 SGHRS, CDR2 YFSETQ. CDR3 sequence: CASSFADFYEQYF.

This sequence joins TRBV6-2 or TRBV6-3 and TRBJ2-1; TCRdb names TRBD2, which stays unverified in the absence of DNA. CDR3 length: 15 amino acids. Germline CDR1 and CDR2: MNHEY and SVGEGT. The CDR3 protein is CASSYLAGAGNEQFF.

The chain joins TRBV3-1 to TRBJ2-7; TCRdb indicates TRBD1, and absent DNA this call remains unverified. The CDR3 covers 13 residues. Germline values: CDR1 LGHDT, CDR2 YNNKEL (reference sequence). The CDR3 region is CASSPLDSYEQYF.

The chain joins TRBV7-2 to TRBJ2-7; TCRdb calls TRBD1, which cannot be checked without DNA. CDR1 is SGHTA and CDR2 is FQGNSA in the germline V gene. This CDR3 has 14 amino acids. CDR3 amino acids: CASSPGQGPYEQYF.

V is TRBV21-1 and J is TRBJ1-2; TCRdb reports TRBD1, a call that lacks DNA to check it against. TRBV21-1 is a pseudogene. CDR3 length: 12 amino acids. Here the CDR3 reads CASRTGCYGYTF.

The genes are TRBV7-3 and TRBJ2-3. The germline gives CDR1 SGHTA, CDR2 FQGTGA. There are 14 residues in the CDR3. This chain's CDR3 is CASSLTGAADTQYF. Together with reference TRBV7-3 and TRBJ2-3, the CDR3 gives the full variable domain: GAGVSQTPSNKVTEKGKYVELRCDPISGHTALYWYRQSLGQGPEFLIYFQGTGAADDSGLPNDRFFAVRPEGSVSTLKIQRTERGDSAVYLCASSLTGAADTQYFGPGTRLTVL.